The T cell receptor beta chain described here comes from a study of T cell repertoires in cytomegalovirus infection. Study context: In public TCR beta signatures, there were indications of both CMV infection and matching HLA type. Findings of the study overall: Cumulative frequency of public TCR beta families picked out carriers of CMV plus the relevant HLA. HLA-C-restricted CMV clonotypes gave the most frequent clonotype in two of eight donors.

MiXCR was run by TCRdb on the reads, yielding one entry per CDR3 protein. Among more than 150,000 distinct CDR3 sequences listed, 20% to 25% were seen once. V shed 6 bases and J 6 bases; nucleotides not matched to a gene: 6. The CDR3 is 14 amino acids. Germline V gene lookup returns CDR1 MNHEY and CDR2 SMNVEV (reference sequence). This clonotype was seen only a few times. As yet, its antigen is unknown. What was sequenced was PBMCs. The chain employs TRBV27 and TRBJ1-5, with 9 positions matching TRBD1. The sequence was collected from a human donor in good health (CMV status not recorded). Some clones in this sample may be carry-over from other donors' samples. The CDR3 nucleotides read TGTGCCAGCAGGACGGGACAGGGTAGTCAGCCCCAGCATTTT. Amino acids: CASRTGQGSQPQHF.